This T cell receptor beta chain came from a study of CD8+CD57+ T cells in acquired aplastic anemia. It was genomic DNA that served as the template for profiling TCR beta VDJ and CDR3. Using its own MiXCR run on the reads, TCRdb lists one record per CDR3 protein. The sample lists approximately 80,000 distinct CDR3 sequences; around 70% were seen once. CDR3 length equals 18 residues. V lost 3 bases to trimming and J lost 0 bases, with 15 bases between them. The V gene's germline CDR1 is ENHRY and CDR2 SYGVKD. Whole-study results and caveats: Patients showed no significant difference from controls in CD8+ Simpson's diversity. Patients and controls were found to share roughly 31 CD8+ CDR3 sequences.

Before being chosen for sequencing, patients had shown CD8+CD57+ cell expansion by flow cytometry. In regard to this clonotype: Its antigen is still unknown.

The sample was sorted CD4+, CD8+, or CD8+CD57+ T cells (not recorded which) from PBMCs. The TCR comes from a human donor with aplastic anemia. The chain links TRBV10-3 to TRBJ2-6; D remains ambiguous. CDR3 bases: TGTGCCATCAGTGACTATGGCAGATTAAGCTCTGGGGCCAACGTCCTGACTTTC. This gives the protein CAISDYGRLSSGANVLTF.